The rows below give T cell receptor beta chains drawn from one sample of a study of CXCR3-negative and CXCR3-positive naive CD8 T cells. TCRdb re-called the 5' RACE reads and catalogs CDR3 proteins one per entry, DNA excluded. The sample shows some 130,000 distinct CDR3 sequences, and roughly 0.6% sits with its ten largest clones. The sample was naive CXCR3+ CD8+ T cells from blood. These receptors were obtained from a human donor in good health. Some clones in this sample may be carry-over from other donors' samples. Both conserved end residues are part of each CDR3. Each record gives: V gene, J gene, CDR3 protein.

v_gene: TRBV15
j_gene: TRBJ2-7
CDR3aa: CATSRAGQDEQYF

v_gene: TRBV5-1
j_gene: TRBJ1-6
CDR3aa: CASSLGGSFNSPLHF

v_gene: TRBV19
j_gene: TRBJ1-1
CDR3aa: CASSTRTENTEAFF

v_gene: TRBV10-3
j_gene: TRBJ1-1
CDR3aa: CAISDQLEAFF

v_gene: TRBV10-1
j_gene: TRBJ2-7
CDR3aa: CASSVAGTGPSEQYF

v_gene: TRBV7-3
j_gene: TRBJ1-1
CDR3aa: CASSLGVGGNTEAFF

v_gene: TRBV3-1
j_gene: TRBJ1-5
CDR3aa: CASSPEGLNQPQHF

v_gene: TRBV7-9
j_gene: TRBJ2-1
CDR3aa: CASSPLGVEGAQNEQFF

v_gene: TRBV29-1
j_gene: TRBJ2-7
CDR3aa: CSVELENYEQYF

v_gene: TRBV7-9
j_gene: TRBJ2-1
CDR3aa: CASSSAGEDYNEQFF

v_gene: TRBV28
j_gene: TRBJ2-7
CDR3aa: CASSDPGLAGVNEQYF

v_gene: TRBV7-9
j_gene: TRBJ1-4
CDR3aa: CASSLARQGAANEKLFF

v_gene: TRBV29-1
j_gene: TRBJ2-1
CDR3aa: CSVVPDTPQFF

v_gene: TRBV11-2
j_gene: TRBJ1-1
CDR3aa: CASSTDSSLTEAFF

v_gene: TRBV30
j_gene: TRBJ1-2
CDR3aa: CAWSVTGGDLGGYTF

v_gene: TRBV9
j_gene: TRBJ2-6
CDR3aa: CASSAWGSGANVLTF

v_gene: TRBV29-1
j_gene: TRBJ1-2
CDR3aa: CSVEEGAQHYGYTF